This is a list of T cell receptor beta chains from one sample in a study of T cells after yellow fever vaccination. A single record per CDR3 protein comes from TCRdb applying MiXCR to the 5' RACE reads. The profile shows 350,000 to 450,000 distinct CDR3 sequences, 18% of them singletons. The sample was PBMCs, taken before the yellow fever booster vaccination. These receptors all stem from a man between 18 and 29 years old who received the YFV17D yellow fever vaccine. Both conserved end residues are part of each CDR3. Fields, in order: V gene, J gene, clone size, D gene, CDR3 DNA, CDR3 protein. D genes are given only for firm matches. Size is omitted from some rows. Given values are once, few, many or a class for expanded clones.

v_call: TRBV5-1
j_call: TRBJ2-3
clone_size: -
d_call: TRBD2
cdr3_nt: TGCGCCAGCAGCCCACGGGACTACCCGCCGGATACGCAGTATTTT
cdr3_aa: CASSPRDYPPDTQYF

v_call: TRBV5-1
j_call: TRBJ1-6
clone_size: -
d_call: -
cdr3_nt: TGCGCCAGCAGCGCCGGGGACAATAATTCACCCCTCCACTTT
cdr3_aa: CASSAGDNNSPLHF

v_call: TRBV7-2
j_call: TRBJ1-4
clone_size: -
d_call: -
cdr3_nt: TGTGCCAGCAGCTCCCGGGGTTTTTCAGAAGGACTGTTTTTT
cdr3_aa: CASSSRGFSEGLFF

v_call: TRBV4-1
j_call: TRBJ2-6
clone_size: few
d_call: -
cdr3_nt: TGCGCCAGCAGCCAAGATGCTGGGGCTGGGGCCAACGTCCTGACTTTC
cdr3_aa: CASSQDAGAGANVLTF

v_call: TRBV4-3
j_call: TRBJ1-2
clone_size: few
d_call: -
cdr3_nt: TGCGCCAGCAGCCAAGATTCGGCATGGGGCCATGGCTACACCTTC
cdr3_aa: CASSQDSAWGHGYTF

v_call: TRBV9
j_call: TRBJ2-4
clone_size: -
d_call: TRBD1
cdr3_nt: TGTGCCAGCAGCGCCCGGGACAGGGGAGATCTTAGGTACTTC
cdr3_aa: CASSARDRGDLRYF

v_call: TRBV4-2
j_call: TRBJ2-1
clone_size: -
d_call: -
cdr3_nt: TGTGCCAGCAGCCAAGAGGATTACAATGAGCAGTTCTTC
cdr3_aa: CASSQEDYNEQFF

v_call: TRBV29-1
j_call: TRBJ1-2
clone_size: few
d_call: -
cdr3_nt: TGCAGCGTTGGAGCTGGGTACGGCTACACCTTC
cdr3_aa: CSVGAGYGYTF

v_call: TRBV30
j_call: TRBJ1-2
clone_size: -
d_call: -
cdr3_nt: TGTGCCTGGGCTCCCCGGGTTGTCCTCGATGGCTACACCTTC
cdr3_aa: CAWAPRVVLDGYTF

v_call: TRBV20-1
j_call: TRBJ2-3
clone_size: -
d_call: TRBD2
cdr3_nt: TGCAGTGAGCTAGCGGGGAACACAGATACGCAGTATTTT
cdr3_aa: CSELAGNTDTQYF

v_call: TRBV7-6
j_call: TRBJ1-5
clone_size: few
d_call: -
cdr3_nt: TGTGCCAGCAGCCTTGGCCACAGCCTCAATCAGCCCCAGCATTTT
cdr3_aa: CASSLGHSLNQPQHF

v_call: TRBV6-1
j_call: TRBJ2-5
clone_size: few
d_call: TRBD1
cdr3_nt: TGTGCCAGCAGTGAAGCCCACCGGGACAGGGCTCAAGAGACCCAGTACTTC
cdr3_aa: CASSEAHRDRAQETQYF

v_call: TRBV6-1
j_call: TRBJ1-3
clone_size: few
d_call: -
cdr3_nt: TGTGCCAGCAGTGAGTTGAACAGCGGAAACACCATATATTTT
cdr3_aa: CASSELNSGNTIYF

v_call: TRBV5-1
j_call: TRBJ2-2
clone_size: once
d_call: -
cdr3_nt: TGCGCCAGCAGCTTGGAGCTAGTTGGCACCGGGGAGCTGTTTTTT
cdr3_aa: CASSLELVGTGELFF

v_call: TRBV28
j_call: TRBJ2-7
clone_size: few
d_call: -
cdr3_nt: TGTGCCAGCAGTTTACTCTCCGGCCTAACGTATTACGAGCAGTACTTC
cdr3_aa: CASSLLSGLTYYEQYF

v_call: TRBV3-1
j_call: TRBJ2-1
clone_size: few
d_call: TRBD2
cdr3_nt: TGTGCCAGCAGCCTATGGGCTGGTAGCGGGGGGCGCGATGAGCAGTTCTTC
cdr3_aa: CASSLWAGSGGRDEQFF

v_call: TRBV7-9
j_call: TRBJ2-3
clone_size: few
d_call: TRBD1
cdr3_nt: TGTGCCAGCAGCTTGGGAGGGACAGGGGCTACTAGCACAGATACGCAGTATTTT
cdr3_aa: CASSLGGTGATSTDTQYF

v_call: TRBV6-6
j_call: TRBJ1-6
clone_size: many
d_call: -
cdr3_nt: TGTGCCAGCAGTTACTCTGGGGGGAATTCACCCCTCCACTTT
cdr3_aa: CASSYSGGNSPLHF

v_call: TRBV4-1
j_call: TRBJ2-1
clone_size: few
d_call: -
cdr3_nt: TGCGCCAGCAGCCACAGAGATCCCCACGTCATACCTAGCGATGGCGACAATGAGCAGTTCTTC
cdr3_aa: CASSHRDPHVIPSDGDNEQFF

v_call: TRBV4-2
j_call: TRBJ1-1
clone_size: few
d_call: -
cdr3_nt: TGTGCCAGCAGCCAAAACACCGCTGAAGCTTTCTTT
cdr3_aa: CASSQNTAEAFF

v_call: TRBV9
j_call: TRBJ2-2
clone_size: -
d_call: -
cdr3_nt: TGTGCCAGCAGCGTATTAGGGCGGGACACCGGGGAGCTGTTTTTT
cdr3_aa: CASSVLGRDTGELFF

v_call: TRBV7-9
j_call: TRBJ1-4
clone_size: few
d_call: -
cdr3_nt: TGTGCCAGCAGCTCCCCTGGGGGCCCCAATGGAGGTTTTTTT
cdr3_aa: CASSSPGGPNGGFF

v_call: TRBV29-1
j_call: TRBJ1-1
clone_size: many
d_call: -
cdr3_nt: TGCAGCGTTACTGTAATGAACACTGAAGCTTTCTTT
cdr3_aa: CSVTVMNTEAFF

v_call: TRBV7-9
j_call: TRBJ2-3
clone_size: -
d_call: -
cdr3_nt: TGTGCCAGCAGCTTGACGACAGCGTCAGATACGCAGTATTTT
cdr3_aa: CASSLTTASDTQYF

v_call: TRBV5-1
j_call: TRBJ2-3
clone_size: once
d_call: TRBD2
cdr3_nt: TGCGCCAGCAGCCCGGGACTAGCGGGGGCCTCCGGACGCACAGATACGCAGTATTTT
cdr3_aa: CASSPGLAGASGRTDTQYF

v_call: TRBV6-5
j_call: TRBJ2-7
clone_size: few
d_call: -
cdr3_nt: TGTGCCAGCAGTTACGGGGCGGCCGGTTCCTACGAGCAGTACTTC
cdr3_aa: CASSYGAAGSYEQYF

v_call: TRBV12-5
j_call: TRBJ2-5
clone_size: many
d_call: -
cdr3_nt: TGTGCTAGTGGTTCCTGGACGACGGAGACCCAGTACTTC
cdr3_aa: CASGSWTTETQYF

v_call: TRBV9
j_call: TRBJ1-3
clone_size: -
d_call: -
cdr3_nt: TGTGCCAGCAGCGTAGGTCTCTCGTCGAGCTCTGGAAACACCATATATTTT
cdr3_aa: CASSVGLSSSSGNTIYF

v_call: TRBV7-2
j_call: TRBJ1-6
clone_size: -
d_call: -
cdr3_nt: TGTGCCAGCAGCTTAAGGGCCAGGGCAACCTATAATTCACCCCTCCACTTT
cdr3_aa: CASSLRARATYNSPLHF

v_call: TRBV30
j_call: TRBJ1-1
clone_size: -
d_call: -
cdr3_nt: TGTGCCTGGAGTGGCGAGGGGTACACTGAAGCTTTCTTT
cdr3_aa: CAWSGEGYTEAFF

v_call: TRBV25-1
j_call: TRBJ2-1
clone_size: few
d_call: -
cdr3_nt: TGTGCCAGCACCCCCAGCGACAAAGACAATGAGCAGTTCTTC
cdr3_aa: CASTPSDKDNEQFF

v_call: TRBV5-1
j_call: TRBJ1-1
clone_size: few
d_call: -
cdr3_nt: TGCGCCAGCAGCTTGGTCCCAGGGGTGAACACTGAAGCTTTCTTT
cdr3_aa: CASSLVPGVNTEAFF

v_call: TRBV12-3/TRBV12-4
j_call: TRBJ1-4
clone_size: -
d_call: -
cdr3_nt: TGTGCCAGCAGTTTCTTAACTAATGAAAAACTGTTTTTT
cdr3_aa: CASSFLTNEKLFF

v_call: TRBV12-3/TRBV12-4
j_call: TRBJ1-2
clone_size: -
d_call: -
cdr3_nt: TGTGCCAGCAGGATAGGGAAAAGCTACACCTTC
cdr3_aa: CASRIGKSYTF

v_call: TRBV9
j_call: TRBJ2-1
clone_size: -
d_call: -
cdr3_nt: TGTGCCAGCAGCCCTGGGGAGCGACTATACAATGAGCAGTTCTTC
cdr3_aa: CASSPGERLYNEQFF

v_call: TRBV20-1
j_call: TRBJ2-1
clone_size: -
d_call: TRBD2
cdr3_nt: TGCAGTGCGGCCGGCGGGAGGGCGGCGCCTGAGCAGTTCTTC
cdr3_aa: CSAAGGRAAPEQFF

v_call: TRBV5-1
j_call: TRBJ1-5
clone_size: -
d_call: -
cdr3_nt: TGCGCCAGCAGCTTTGACGGAAATCAGCCCCAGCATTTT
cdr3_aa: CASSFDGNQPQHF

v_call: TRBV29-1
j_call: TRBJ2-1
clone_size: many
d_call: -
cdr3_nt: TGCAGCGCGGAACTAGCACACCAGTGGGATGAGCAGTTCTTC
cdr3_aa: CSAELAHQWDEQFF

v_call: TRBV4-3
j_call: TRBJ2-7
clone_size: many
d_call: -
cdr3_nt: TGCGCCAGCAGCCAAGACGGAGCATCCTCCTACGAGCAGTACTTC
cdr3_aa: CASSQDGASSYEQYF

v_call: TRBV4-1
j_call: TRBJ1-4
clone_size: few
d_call: -
cdr3_nt: TGCGCCAGCAGCCAAGGTCGGTGGAGGGCCCGGTATGAAAAACTGTTTTTT
cdr3_aa: CASSQGRWRARYEKLFF

v_call: TRBV4-1
j_call: TRBJ1-5
clone_size: -
d_call: TRBD1
cdr3_nt: TGCGCCAGCAGCCAAGGGGGACAGGGTGATCGTGAGAGCAATCAGCCCCAGCATTTT
cdr3_aa: CASSQGGQGDRESNQPQHF

v_call: TRBV20-1
j_call: TRBJ2-3
clone_size: -
d_call: -
cdr3_nt: TGCAGTGCAACGTCCTGGGGCACAGATACGCAGTATTTT
cdr3_aa: CSATSWGTDTQYF

v_call: TRBV24-1
j_call: TRBJ2-1
clone_size: -
d_call: -
cdr3_nt: TGTGCCACCAGTGTCCGGACGGGTGAGCAGTTCTTC
cdr3_aa: CATSVRTGEQFF

v_call: TRBV19
j_call: TRBJ2-2
clone_size: few
d_call: -
cdr3_nt: TGTGCCAGTAGTACGACGGGGACCGGGGAGCTGTTTTTT
cdr3_aa: CASSTTGTGELFF

v_call: TRBV20-1
j_call: TRBJ2-7
clone_size: many
d_call: -
cdr3_nt: TGCAGTGCTAGAGAAGGGGCTAGCGTCAACGAGCAGTACTTC
cdr3_aa: CSAREGASVNEQYF

v_call: TRBV5-1
j_call: TRBJ1-1
clone_size: few
d_call: -
cdr3_nt: TGCGCCAGCAGCTTGGGTGCTGGGGGGAACACTGAAGCTTTCTTT
cdr3_aa: CASSLGAGGNTEAFF

v_call: TRBV7-3
j_call: TRBJ1-1
clone_size: -
d_call: -
cdr3_nt: TGTGCCAGCAGCCTACATGGGTCGGGGGCGAACACTGAAGCTTTCTTT
cdr3_aa: CASSLHGSGANTEAFF

v_call: TRBV10-3
j_call: TRBJ1-5
clone_size: few
d_call: TRBD1
cdr3_nt: TGTGCCATCAGGGACAGGGCAGACAATCAGCCCCAGCATTTT
cdr3_aa: CAIRDRADNQPQHF

v_call: TRBV6-2/TRBV6-3
j_call: TRBJ2-5
clone_size: many
d_call: -
cdr3_nt: TGTGCCAGCAGTTACTTTGACAGCAGCGTCCAGTACTTC
cdr3_aa: CASSYFDSSVQYF

v_call: TRBV10-3
j_call: TRBJ2-3
clone_size: few
d_call: -
cdr3_nt: TGTGCCATCACGGGGGCTACCACAGATACGCAGTATTTT
cdr3_aa: CAITGATTDTQYF

v_call: TRBV19
j_call: TRBJ2-2
clone_size: -
d_call: -
cdr3_nt: TGTGCCAGTAGGATCTCCATCCAAACCGGGGAGCTGTTTTTT
cdr3_aa: CASRISIQTGELFF

v_call: TRBV4-2
j_call: TRBJ2-5
clone_size: few
d_call: -
cdr3_nt: TGTGCCAGCAGCCAAGAAACTAGTCGGGAGACCCAGTACTTC
cdr3_aa: CASSQETSRETQYF

v_call: TRBV11-2
j_call: TRBJ1-1
clone_size: -
d_call: TRBD1
cdr3_nt: TGTGCCAGCAGCATCCGGACAGGGGTAGCTGAAGCTTTCTTT
cdr3_aa: CASSIRTGVAEAFF